The present T cell receptor (beta chain) was sequenced within a study of cytotoxic CD8 clonotypes in ibrutinib-treated CLL. Study as a whole: Response sampling came at median approximately twelve months of treatment, ranging about 6 to 36 months.

The V gene lost 3 bases and the J gene lost 7 bases, with 13 bases spanning the gap. Germline V lookup: CDR1 SGHRS, CDR2 YFSETQ. This CDR3 spans 13 amino acids. The method was immunoSEQ multiplex PCR; TCRdb's version includes in-frame clones alone and lacks a portion of them. The data hold 140,000 to 150,000 clones, with 75% to 80% observed a single time. This material consisted of PBMCs, taken after 24 months of ibrutinib treatment. The V call is TRBV5-1, the J call TRBJ1-2, with D unresolved. The source of this sequence is a human donor with chronic lymphocytic leukemia. The CDR3 coding sequence is TGCGCCAGCAGCTGGAACGAGGTCGGTGGCTACACCTTC. Protein: CASSWNEVGGYTF.